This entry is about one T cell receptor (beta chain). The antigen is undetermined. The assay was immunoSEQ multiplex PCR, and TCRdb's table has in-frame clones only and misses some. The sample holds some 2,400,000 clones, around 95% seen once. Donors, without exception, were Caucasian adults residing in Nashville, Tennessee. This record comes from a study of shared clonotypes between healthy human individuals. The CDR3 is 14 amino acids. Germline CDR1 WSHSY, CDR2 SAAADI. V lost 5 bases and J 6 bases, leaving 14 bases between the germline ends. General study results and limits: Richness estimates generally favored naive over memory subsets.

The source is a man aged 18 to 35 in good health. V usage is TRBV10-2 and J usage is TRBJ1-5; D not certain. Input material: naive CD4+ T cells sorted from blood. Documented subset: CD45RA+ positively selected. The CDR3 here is CASSIPDRGQPQHF. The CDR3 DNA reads TGCGCCAGCAGTATCCCCGACCGAGGTCAGCCCCAGCATTTT.